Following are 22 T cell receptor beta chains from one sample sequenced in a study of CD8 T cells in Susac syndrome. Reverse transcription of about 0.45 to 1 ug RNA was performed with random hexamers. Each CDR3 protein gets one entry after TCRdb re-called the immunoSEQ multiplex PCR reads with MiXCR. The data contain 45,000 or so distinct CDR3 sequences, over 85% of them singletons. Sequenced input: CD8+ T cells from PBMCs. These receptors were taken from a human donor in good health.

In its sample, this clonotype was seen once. The CDR3 DNA sequence: TGTGCCAGCAGTCAGACAGGGGTCGTCTACAATGAGCAGTTCTTC. Its protein product is CASSQTGVVYNEQFF. The chain uses TRBV27 and TRBJ2-1; 8 nucleotides align to TRBD1. J gave up 3 bases and V 5 bases, and 6 bases lay outside the gene matches. The CDR3 has 15 amino acids. Germline CDR1 reads MNHEY; CDR2 reads SMNVEV (reference sequence).

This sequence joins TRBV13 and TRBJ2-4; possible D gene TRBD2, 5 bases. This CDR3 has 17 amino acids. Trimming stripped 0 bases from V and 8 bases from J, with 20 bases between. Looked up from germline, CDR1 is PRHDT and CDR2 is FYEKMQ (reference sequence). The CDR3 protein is CASSLGEARNFKDIQYF. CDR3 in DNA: TGTGCCAGCAGCTTAGGGGAGGCTCGGAATTTTAAGGACATTCAGTACTTC. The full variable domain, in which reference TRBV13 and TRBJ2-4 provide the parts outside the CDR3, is AAGVIQSPRHLIKEKRETATLKCYPIPRHDTVYWYQQGPGQDPQFLISFYEKMQSDKGSIPDRFSAQQFSDYHSELNMSSLELGDSALYFCASSLGEARNFKDIQYFGAGTRLSVL.

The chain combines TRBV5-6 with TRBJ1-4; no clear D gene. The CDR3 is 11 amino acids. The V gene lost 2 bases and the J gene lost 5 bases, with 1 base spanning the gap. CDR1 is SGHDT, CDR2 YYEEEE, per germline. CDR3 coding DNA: TGTGCCAGCAGCTTAAATGAAAAACTGTTTTTT. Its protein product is CASSLNEKLFF. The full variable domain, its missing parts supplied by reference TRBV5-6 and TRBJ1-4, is DAGVTQSPTHLIKTRGQQVTLRCSPKSGHDTVSWYQQALGQGPQFIFQYYEEEERQRGNFPDRFSGHQFPNYSSELNVNALLLGDSALYLCASSLNEKLFFGSGTQLSVL.

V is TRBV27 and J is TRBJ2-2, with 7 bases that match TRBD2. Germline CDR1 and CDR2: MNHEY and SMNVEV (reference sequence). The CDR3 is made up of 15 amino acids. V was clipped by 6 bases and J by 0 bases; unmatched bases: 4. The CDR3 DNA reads TGTGCCAGCAGACCAGCGGGATCGAACACCGGGGAGCTGTTTTTT. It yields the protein CASRPAGSNTGELFF.

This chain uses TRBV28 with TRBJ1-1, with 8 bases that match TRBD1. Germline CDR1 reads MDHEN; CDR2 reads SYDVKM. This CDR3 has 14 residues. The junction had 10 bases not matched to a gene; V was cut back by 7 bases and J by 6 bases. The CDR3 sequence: CASKLQGAWAEAFF. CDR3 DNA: TGTGCCAGCAAGCTTCAGGGGGCATGGGCTGAAGCTTTCTTT.

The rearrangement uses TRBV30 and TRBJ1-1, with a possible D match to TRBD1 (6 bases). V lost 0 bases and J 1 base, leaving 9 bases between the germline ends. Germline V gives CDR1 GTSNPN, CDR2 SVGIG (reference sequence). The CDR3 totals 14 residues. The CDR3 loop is CAWSVGGWNTEAFF. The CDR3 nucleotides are TGTGCCTGGAGTGTAGGGGGGTGGAACACTGAAGCTTTCTTT.

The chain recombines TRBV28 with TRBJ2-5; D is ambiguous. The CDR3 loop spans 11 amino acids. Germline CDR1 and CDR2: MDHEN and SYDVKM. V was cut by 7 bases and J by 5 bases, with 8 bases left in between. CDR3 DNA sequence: TGTGCCAGCACGGCGCAGGAGACCCAGTACTTC. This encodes CASTAQETQYF.

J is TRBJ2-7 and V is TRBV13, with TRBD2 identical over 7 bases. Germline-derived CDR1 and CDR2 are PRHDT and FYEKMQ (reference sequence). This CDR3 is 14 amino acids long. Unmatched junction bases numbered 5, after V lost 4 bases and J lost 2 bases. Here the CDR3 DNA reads TGTGCCAGCAGCTCCGCGGGAGAGACCTACGAGCAGTACTTC. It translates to CASSSAGETYEQYF.

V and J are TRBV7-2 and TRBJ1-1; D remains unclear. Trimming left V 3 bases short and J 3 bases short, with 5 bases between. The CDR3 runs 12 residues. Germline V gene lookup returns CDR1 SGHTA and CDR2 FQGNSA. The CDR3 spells CASSFWDTEAFF. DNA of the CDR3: TGTGCCAGCAGCTTTTGGGACACTGAAGCTTTCTTT.

In DNA form, the CDR3 reads TGCAGCGTTGAAGATCCGGGGACACCGACCTACGAGCAGTACTTC. Translated, it gives CSVEDPGTPTYEQYF. The chain uses TRBV29-1 and TRBJ2-7, with D possibly TRBD1 on 6 matching bases. V was trimmed by 0 bases and J by 2 bases, leaving 14 bases between them. This CDR3 contains 15 residues. CDR1 is SQVTM, CDR2 ANQGSEA, per germline.

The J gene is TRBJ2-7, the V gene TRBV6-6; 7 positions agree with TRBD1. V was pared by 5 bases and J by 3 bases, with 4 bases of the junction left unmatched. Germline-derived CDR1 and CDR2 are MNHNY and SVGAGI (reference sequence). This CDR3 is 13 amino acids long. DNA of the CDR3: TGTGCCAGCAGTCAGGGGGTAAGCTACGAGCAGTACTTC. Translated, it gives CASSQGVSYEQYF.

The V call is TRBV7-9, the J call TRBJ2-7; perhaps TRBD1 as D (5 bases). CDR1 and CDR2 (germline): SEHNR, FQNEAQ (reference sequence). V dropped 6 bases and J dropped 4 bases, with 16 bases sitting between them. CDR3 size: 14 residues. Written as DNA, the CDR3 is TGTGCCAGCAGTTCTCGACAGTCATGGTACGAGCAGTACTTC. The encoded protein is CASSSRQSWYEQYF.

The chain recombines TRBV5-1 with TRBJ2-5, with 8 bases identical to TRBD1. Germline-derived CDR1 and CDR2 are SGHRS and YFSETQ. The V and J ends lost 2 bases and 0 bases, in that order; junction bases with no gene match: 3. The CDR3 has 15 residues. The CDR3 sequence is CASSFDRGHQETQYF. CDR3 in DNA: TGCGCCAGCAGCTTTGACAGGGGCCACCAAGAGACCCAGTACTTC.

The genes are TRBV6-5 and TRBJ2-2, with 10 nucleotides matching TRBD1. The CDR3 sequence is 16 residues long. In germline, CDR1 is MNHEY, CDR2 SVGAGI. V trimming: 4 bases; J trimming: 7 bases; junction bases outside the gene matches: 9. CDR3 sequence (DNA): TGTGCCAGCAGTTGGATTCGACAGGGGGCGGGCGGGGAGCTGTTTTTT. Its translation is CASSWIRQGAGGELFF.

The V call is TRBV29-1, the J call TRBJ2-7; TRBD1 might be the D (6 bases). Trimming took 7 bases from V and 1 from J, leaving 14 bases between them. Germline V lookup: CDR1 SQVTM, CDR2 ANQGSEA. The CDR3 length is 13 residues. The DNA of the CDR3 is TGCAGCGCTTCACAGGGCTCTTCCTACGAGCAGTACTTC. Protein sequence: CSASQGSSYEQYF.

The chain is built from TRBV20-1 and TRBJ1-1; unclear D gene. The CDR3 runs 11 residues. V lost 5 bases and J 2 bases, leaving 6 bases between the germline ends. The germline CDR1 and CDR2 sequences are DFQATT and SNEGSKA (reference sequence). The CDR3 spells CSAYYNTEAFF. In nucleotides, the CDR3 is TGCAGTGCTTACTATAACACTGAAGCTTTCTTT.

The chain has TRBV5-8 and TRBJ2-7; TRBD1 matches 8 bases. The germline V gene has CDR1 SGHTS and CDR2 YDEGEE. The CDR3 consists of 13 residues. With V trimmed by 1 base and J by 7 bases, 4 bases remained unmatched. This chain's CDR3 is CASSLWTGSEQYF. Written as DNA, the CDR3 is TGTGCCAGCAGCTTGTGGACAGGGAGTGAGCAGTACTTC.

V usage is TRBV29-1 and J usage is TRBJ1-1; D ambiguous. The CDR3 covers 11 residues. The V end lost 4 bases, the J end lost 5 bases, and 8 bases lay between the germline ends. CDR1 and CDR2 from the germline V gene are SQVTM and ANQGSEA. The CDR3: CSVAVTTEAFF. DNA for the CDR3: TGCAGCGTTGCAGTGACGACTGAAGCTTTCTTT.

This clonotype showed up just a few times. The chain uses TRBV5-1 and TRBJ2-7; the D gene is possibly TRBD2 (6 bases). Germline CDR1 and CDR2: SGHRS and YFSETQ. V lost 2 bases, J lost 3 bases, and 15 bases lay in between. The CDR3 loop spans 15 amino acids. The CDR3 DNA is TGCGCCAGCAGCTTAGAAGGGGCGGGGTACTACGAGCAGTACTTC. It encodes CASSLEGAGYYEQYF.

Here the CDR3 DNA reads TGTGCCAGCGGGGCAGTTGAAGCTTTCTTT. As protein: CASGAVEAFF. V and J are TRBV19 and TRBJ1-1, with D possibly being TRBD1 (5 bases). The V end was cut by 9 bases, the J end by 7 bases, with 9 bases between. The CDR3 is made up of 10 amino acids. Germline loops: CDR1 LNHDA, CDR2 SQIVND (reference sequence).

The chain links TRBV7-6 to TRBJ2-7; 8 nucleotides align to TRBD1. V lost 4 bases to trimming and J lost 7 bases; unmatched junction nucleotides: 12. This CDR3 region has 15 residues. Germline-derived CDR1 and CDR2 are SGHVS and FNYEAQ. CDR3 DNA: TGTGCCAGCAGCTATCTGACAGGGGATTGGGGAGAGCAGTACTTC. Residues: CASSYLTGDWGEQYF.

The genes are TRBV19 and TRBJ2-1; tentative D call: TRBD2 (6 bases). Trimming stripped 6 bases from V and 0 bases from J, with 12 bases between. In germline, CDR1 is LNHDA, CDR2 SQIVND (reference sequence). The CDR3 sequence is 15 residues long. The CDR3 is CASSGGGNSYNEQFF. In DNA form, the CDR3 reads TGTGCCAGTAGCGGTGGGGGGAACTCCTACAATGAGCAGTTCTTC. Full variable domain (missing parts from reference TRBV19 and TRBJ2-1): DGGITQSPKYLFRKEGQNVTLSCEQNLNHDAMYWYRQDPGQGLRLIYYSQIVNDFQKGDIAEGYSVSREKKESFPLTVTSAQKNPTAFYLCASSGGGNSYNEQFFGPGTRLTVL.